One sample yielded the 32 T cell receptor beta chains listed below, sequenced in a study of T cell changes during pregnancy in multiple sclerosis. Some clones are missing from TCRdb's copy, which holds only in-frame ones; the method was immunoSEQ multiplex PCR. The repertoire includes around 52,000 clones, 92% of them detected once, and roughly 0.2% sits in the top ten. Sequenced material: CD4+ T cells from peripheral blood mononuclear cells, taken in the second trimester of pregnancy. The receptors come from a female donor with multiple sclerosis, enrolled in a pregnancy study.

The chain combines TRBV5-6 with TRBJ2-2, with D perhaps matching TRBD1 (6 bases). The CDR3 runs to 16 residues. Trimming took 1 base from V and 5 from J, leaving 15 bases between them. Per germline, CDR1 SGHDT and CDR2 YYEEEE. CDR3 protein: CASSLSGVRGTGELFF. CDR3 bases: TGTGCCAGCAGCTTGAGCGGTGTCAGGGGAACCGGGGAGCTGTTTTTT.

CDR3 DNA sequence: TGTGCCAGCAGTGAGGTAGCGGGGGCCACTGGGACCCAGTACTTC. Its protein product is CASSEVAGATGTQYF. The chain uses TRBV2 and TRBJ2-5; the match to TRBD2 covers 9 bases. Losses at the gene ends were 3 bases for V and 7 bases for J; bases not matched to a gene: 9. The CDR3 has 15 residues. CDR1 SNHLY and CDR2 FYNNEI come from the germline V gene.

This chain joins TRBV9 and TRBJ2-5; 12 positions match TRBD2. Germline values: CDR1 SGDLS, CDR2 YYNGEE. The CDR3 length is 16 residues. V shed 4 bases and J 1 base; nucleotides not matched to a gene: 5. The CDR3 DNA reads TGTGCCAGCAGCTTGGGGACTAGCGGGCCCCAAGAGACCCAGTACTTC. It codes for CASSLGTSGPQETQYF.

This sequence joins TRBV5-6 and TRBJ1-3; weak D call: TRBD1 (5 bases). The CDR3 totals 17 residues. Germline CDR1 is SGHDT and CDR2 is YYEEEE. V shed 1 base and J shed 1 base, with 15 bases lying between them. This CDR3 reads CASSLTLGVPSGNTIYF. CDR3 DNA: TGTGCCAGCAGCTTGACGCTAGGGGTGCCATCTGGAAACACCATATATTTT. Full variable domain (missing parts from reference TRBV5-6 and TRBJ1-3): DAGVTQSPTHLIKTRGQQVTLRCSPKSGHDTVSWYQQALGQGPQFIFQYYEEEERQRGNFPDRFSGHQFPNYSSELNVNALLLGDSALYLCASSLTLGVPSGNTIYFGEGSWLTVV.

This rearrangement joins TRBV19 to TRBJ1-5; D remains ambiguous. The length of the CDR3 is 14 residues. Per the germline V gene, CDR1 is LNHDA and CDR2 is SQIVND (reference sequence). V was cut by 2 bases and J by 5 bases, with 10 bases left in between. CDR3 nucleotides: TGTGCCAGTAGTATACGTACGGTCGATCAGCCCCAGCATTTT. Residues: CASSIRTVDQPQHF.

This sequence joins TRBV30 and TRBJ1-1, with D unclear. The CDR3 covers 14 residues. V shed 3 bases and J shed 4 bases, with 15 bases lying between them. Germline lookup yields CDR1 GTSNPN and CDR2 SVGIG (reference sequence). The CDR3 sequence is CAWSAWEALTEAFF. The CDR3 DNA sequence: TGTGCCTGGAGCGCGTGGGAGGCCCTCACTGAAGCTTTCTTT.

The chain links TRBV5-4 to TRBJ1-2; tentative D call: TRBD1 (6 bases). CDR1 is SGHNT and CDR2 is YYREEE in the germline V gene (reference sequence). The germline V and J ends were trimmed by 5 bases and 6 bases, with 17 bases remaining between them. The CDR3 is 14 amino acids. CDR3 DNA sequence: TGTGCCAGCAGGCAGAACAGGGAGAACGATGGCTACACCTTC. It is translated as CASRQNRENDGYTF.

This chain joins TRBV6-5 and TRBJ2-7; 9 nucleotides line up with TRBD2. CDR3 length: 15 amino acids. From germline, CDR1 is MNHEY and CDR2 SVGAGI. Trimming at V came to 7 bases and at J to 4 bases, leaving 11 bases not matched to a gene. The CDR3 region is CASKPPGAGGYEQYF. The CDR3 DNA reads TGTGCCAGCAAGCCCCCGGGGGCGGGAGGGTACGAGCAGTACTTC.

The chain carries TRBV9 and TRBJ2-7; D is uncertain. Germline V gene sequence: CDR1 SGDLS, CDR2 YYNGEE. This CDR3 spans 14 amino acids. V was pared by 0 bases and J by 6 bases, with 13 bases between. The CDR3 region is CASSVGWAIREQYF. DNA for the CDR3: TGTGCCAGCAGCGTAGGATGGGCAATCCGCGAGCAGTACTTC.

The chain couples TRBV6-6 to TRBJ1-2; a weak D match, TRBD1 (5 bases). Looked up from germline, CDR1 is MNHNY and CDR2 is SVGAGI (reference sequence). The CDR3 contains 14 residues. The V end lost 6 bases, the J end lost 2 bases, and 13 bases lay between the germline ends. The CDR3 sequence is CASSPTAGNYGYTF. The CDR3 region has the DNA TGTGCCAGCAGCCCCACCGCAGGGAACTATGGCTACACCTTC.

This rearrangement joins TRBV18 to TRBJ1-4; 9 positions agree with TRBD1. The CDR3 consists of 15 residues. V lost 3 bases and J lost 8; bases outside the gene matches: 7. Germline V gene data show CDR1 as KGHSH and CDR2 as LQKENI. The DNA for the CDR3 is TGTGCCAGCTCACCGGCGACAGGGGGAGGGGAAAAACTGTTTTTT. Protein product: CASSPATGGGEKLFF.

V is TRBV28 and J is TRBJ2-4; TRBD1 aligns across 9 bases. Per germline, CDR1 MDHEN and CDR2 SYDVKM. V lost 3 bases, J lost 0 bases, and 12 bases stayed unmatched. CDR3 length equals 19 residues. In nucleotides, the CDR3 is TGTGCCAGCAGTTTGGCTGCAGGACAGGGGATCTTAGCCAAAAACATTCAGTACTTC. Translated, it gives CASSLAAGQGILAKNIQYF. Filled out from reference TRBV28 and TRBJ2-4, the complete variable domain reads DVKVTQSSRYLVKRTGEKVFLECVQDMDHENMFWYRQDPGLGLRLIYFSYDVKMKEKGDIPEGYSVSREKKERFSLILESASTNQTSMYLCASSLAAGQGILAKNIQYFGAGTRLSVL.

The V and J genes are TRBV6-1 and TRBJ1-2; no reliable D call. V was clipped by 1 base and J by 7 bases, with 25 bases between them. The CDR3 runs 18 residues. The germline gives CDR1 MNHNS, CDR2 SASEGT. The CDR3 region has the DNA TGTGCCAGCAGTGAAGTGGGCAGGTTGGGCTCAGATGGTTCTGGCTACACCTTC. It translates to CASSEVGRLGSDGSGYTF.

This rearrangement joins TRBV7-3 to TRBJ1-1; possible D gene TRBD1, 5 bases. CDR1 is SGHTA, CDR2 FQGTGA, per germline. The CDR3 runs 14 residues. Trimming shortened V by 0 bases and J by 4 bases, and 9 bases separated the two germline ends. CDR3 nucleotides: TGTGCCAGCAGCTTAACCGGGGGGTTCACTGAAGCTTTCTTT. Protein: CASSLTGGFTEAFF.

CDR3 DNA sequence: TGCAGCGTTGTCCTCAGGGGCTCGGGGGAGACCCAGTACTTC. It is translated as CSVVLRGSGETQYF. The genes are TRBV29-1 and TRBJ2-5; D is possibly TRBD1 (6 bases). Trimming shortened V by 4 bases and J by 5 bases, and 17 bases separated the two germline ends. Looked up from germline, CDR1 is SQVTM and CDR2 is ANQGSEA. The CDR3 length is 14 residues.

The chain carries TRBV11-2 and TRBJ2-2; D might be TRBD1 (6 bases). This CDR3 is 15 amino acids long. Trimming shortened V by 5 bases and J by 1 base, and 11 bases separated the two germline ends. Germline V gene data show CDR1 as SGHAT and CDR2 as FQNNGV. Written as DNA, the CDR3 is TGTGCCAGCAGCATGGGACAACTGAACACCGGGGAGCTGTTTTTT. It translates to CASSMGQLNTGELFF. Looking up the rest from reference TRBV11-2 and TRBJ2-2 gives the full variable domain: EAGVAQSPRYKIIEKRQSVAFWCNPISGHATLYWYQQILGQGPKLLIQFQNNGVVDDSQLPKDRFSAERLKGVDSTLKIQPAKLEDSAVYLCASSMGQLNTGELFFGEGSRLTVL.

This chain links TRBV2 with TRBJ2-3, with TRBD2 identical over 13 bases. The CDR3 is made up of 17 amino acids. Germline V gene data show CDR1 as SNHLY and CDR2 as FYNNEI. Trimming at V came to 8 bases and at J to 1 base, leaving 9 bases not matched to a gene. The CDR3: CASQTSGRAWGTDTQYF. In DNA form, the CDR3 reads TGTGCCAGCCAAACTAGCGGGAGGGCCTGGGGCACAGATACGCAGTATTTT.

V is TRBV5-4 and J is TRBJ1-2; TRBD1 matches at 9 bases. The ends lost 0 bases at V and 5 bases at J; junction bases unmatched: 5. The V gene's germline CDR1 is SGHNT and CDR2 YYREEE (reference sequence). The CDR3 covers 15 residues. This CDR3 reads CASSLVIGTGYGYTF. CDR3 nucleotides: TGTGCCAGCAGCTTGGTTATCGGGACAGGGTATGGCTACACCTTC.

The chain couples TRBV7-2 to TRBJ1-1; 7 positions agree with TRBD1. Germline V gene sequence: CDR1 SGHTA, CDR2 FQGNSA. The CDR3 length is 14 residues. V was clipped by 4 bases and J by 6 bases; unmatched bases: 8. This CDR3 is CASSSKTGTAEAFF. CDR3 coding DNA: TGTGCCAGCAGCTCCAAGACAGGGACCGCTGAAGCTTTCTTT.

The gene calls are TRBV19 and TRBJ1-5, with D unresolved. This CDR3 region has 15 residues. From germline, CDR1 is LNHDA and CDR2 SQIVND (reference sequence). The V end lost 3 bases, the J end lost 3 bases, and 12 bases lay between the germline ends. The CDR3 loop reads CASSISGLSNQPQHF. CDR3 coding DNA: TGTGCCAGTAGTATCTCAGGACTGTCCAATCAGCCCCAGCATTTT. Looking up the rest from reference TRBV19 and TRBJ1-5 gives the full variable domain: DGGITQSPKYLFRKEGQNVTLSCEQNLNHDAMYWYRQDPGQGLRLIYYSQIVNDFQKGDIAEGYSVSREKKESFPLTVTSAQKNPTAFYLCASSISGLSNQPQHFGDGTRLSIL.

The chain uses TRBV30 and TRBJ2-1, with 10 positions matching TRBD2. The CDR3 consists of 12 residues. Germline V gene data show CDR1 as GTSNPN and CDR2 as SVGIG (reference sequence). J lost 9 bases, V lost 5 bases, and 4 bases had no gene match. The CDR3 protein is CAWGGLASEQFF. For the CDR3, the DNA is TGTGCCTGGGGGGGACTAGCGAGTGAGCAGTTCTTC. Filled out from reference TRBV30 and TRBJ2-1, the complete variable domain reads SQTIHQWPATLVQPVGSPLSLECTVEGTSNPNLYWYRQAAGRGLQLLFYSVGIGQISSEVPQNLSASRPQDRQFILSSKKLLLSDSGFYLCAWGGLASEQFFGPGTRLTVL.

The rearrangement joins TRBV7-3 to TRBJ2-3, with TRBD2 matching over 7 bases. The germline gives CDR1 SGHTA, CDR2 FQGTGA. Trimming removed 3 bases from V and 5 bases from J; junction bases left unmatched: 5. The CDR3 extends over 14 amino acids. The CDR3 DNA sequence: TGTGCCAGCAGCTTTGGAGGGAGGGGAGATACGCAGTATTTT. Translating it yields CASSFGGRGDTQYF.

The chain combines TRBV27 with TRBJ2-3; a possible D gene is TRBD2 (6 bases). Trimming shortened V by 5 bases and J by 0 bases, and 9 bases separated the two germline ends. Looked up from germline, CDR1 is MNHEY and CDR2 is SMNVEV (reference sequence). The length of the CDR3 is 14 residues. The CDR3: CASSTSGSTDTQYF. Here the CDR3 DNA reads TGTGCCAGCAGTACCAGCGGGAGCACAGATACGCAGTATTTT.

This clone was found once. This rearrangement joins TRBV5-6 to TRBJ2-2; D possibly corresponds to TRBD1 (5 bases). V lost 2 bases, J lost 3 bases, and 8 bases lay in between. The germline CDR1 and CDR2 sequences are SGHDT and YYEEEE. This CDR3 region has 14 residues. The CDR3 region is CASSFRVYTGELFF. The CDR3 region has the DNA TGTGCCAGCAGCTTCAGGGTCTACACCGGGGAGCTGTTTTTT.

The chain joins TRBV5-5 to TRBJ2-1, with 10 bases identical to TRBD2. The germline gives CDR1 SGHKS, CDR2 YYEKEE (reference sequence). After removal of 3 bases from V and 8 bases from J, the junction contained 14 bases not matched to a gene. The CDR3 contains 17 residues. CDR3 in amino acids: CASSWGSSGRALDEQFF. DNA of the CDR3: TGTGCCAGCAGCTGGGGGAGCAGCGGGAGGGCCCTCGATGAGCAGTTCTTC.

The rearrangement links TRBV6-6 to TRBJ1-1; the match to TRBD1 covers 7 bases. Looked up from germline, CDR1 is MNHNY and CDR2 is SVGAGI (reference sequence). This CDR3 spans 15 amino acids. J gave up 1 base and V 7 bases, and 9 bases lay outside the gene matches. The chain's CDR3 is CASTDFRGTNTEAFF. The CDR3 DNA follows: TGTGCCAGCACCGACTTCAGGGGGACGAACACTGAAGCTTTCTTT.

V and J are TRBV5-6 and TRBJ1-1, with 8 positions matching TRBD1. The junction had 9 bases not matched to a gene; V was cut back by 0 bases and J by 2 bases. CDR1 and CDR2 (germline): SGHDT, YYEEEE. This CDR3 region has 17 residues. CDR3 sequence reads: CASSLDQGARGNTEAFF. CDR3 bases: TGTGCCAGCAGCTTGGACCAGGGGGCTAGAGGAAACACTGAAGCTTTCTTT. The variable domain in full, completed from reference TRBV5-6 and TRBJ1-1, reads DAGVTQSPTHLIKTRGQQVTLRCSPKSGHDTVSWYQQALGQGPQFIFQYYEEEERQRGNFPDRFSGHQFPNYSSELNVNALLLGDSALYLCASSLDQGARGNTEAFFGQGTRLTVV.

In this sample, this clone turned up a few times. The chain is built from TRBV2 and TRBJ1-5; unclear D gene. Germline values: CDR1 SNHLY, CDR2 FYNNEI. This CDR3 region has 14 residues. Between the trimmed V and J ends, which lost 5 bases and 0 bases, there was a span of 8 bases. The CDR3 protein is CASSPTPSNQPQHF. The CDR3 DNA follows: TGTGCCAGCAGTCCAACTCCTAGCAATCAGCCCCAGCATTTT.

This sequence joins TRBV19 and TRBJ1-1; 8 bases line up with TRBD1. With V trimmed by 7 bases and J by 4 bases, 5 bases remained unmatched. The CDR3 extends over 13 amino acids. The germline V gene encodes CDR1 LNHDA and CDR2 SQIVND (reference sequence). This CDR3 is CASTHTGGTEAFF. The CDR3 DNA follows: TGTGCCAGTACCCATACAGGGGGCACTGAAGCTTTCTTT. Supplemented by reference TRBV19 and TRBJ1-1, the full variable domain reads DGGITQSPKYLFRKEGQNVTLSCEQNLNHDAMYWYRQDPGQGLRLIYYSQIVNDFQKGDIAEGYSVSREKKESFPLTVTSAQKNPTAFYLCASTHTGGTEAFFGQGTRLTVV.

The chain joins TRBV27 to TRBJ1-3; D gene uncertain. The CDR3 has 14 residues. V lost 6 bases, J lost 8 bases, and 17 bases lay in between. The germline V gene encodes CDR1 MNHEY and CDR2 SMNVEV (reference sequence). This CDR3 reads CASRKRGLSDTIYF. The DNA of the CDR3 is TGTGCCAGCAGGAAACGAGGCCTATCAGACACCATATATTTT.

J is TRBJ2-3 and V is TRBV4-2; 13 nucleotides align to TRBD2. The CDR3 is made up of 19 amino acids. Germline V gene lookup returns CDR1 LGHNA and CDR2 YNFKEQ. V dropped 3 bases and J dropped 2; count of bases not matched to a gene: 11. The CDR3 sequence is CASSQIRTSGSRNTDTQYF. The CDR3 region has the DNA TGTGCCAGCAGCCAGATTCGGACTAGCGGGAGTCGGAACACAGATACGCAGTATTTT.

The rearrangement uses TRBV5-6 and TRBJ1-1; D perhaps matches TRBD1 (6 bases). There are 12 residues in the CDR3. Germline values: CDR1 SGHDT, CDR2 YYEEEE. V lost 4 bases to trimming and J lost 8 bases, with 12 bases between them. CDR3 nucleotides: TGTGCCAGCAGCCTCGGACAGAGCGAAGCTTTCTTT. Residues: CASSLGQSEAFF.